Shown below are 12 T cell receptor beta chains from a single sample sequenced in a study of blood T cell repertoires in COVID-19 (dated by TCRdb to the early 2020s). Receptor libraries were prepared by the immunoSEQ multiplex PCR assay. TCRdb obtained this table from immuneACCESS and retained in-frame rearrangements with V and J assigned. These tables miss some clones; where compared with another copy, unresolved V genes account for less than half of the shortfall, and the remainder is unexplained. In all, the sample holds roughly 300,000 clones, and nearly 90% of those were seen once. The ten largest account for less than 6% of the sample. The sample consisted of PBMCs or T cells enriched from blood (not recorded which). The source is a woman under 40 who had recovered from COVID-19.

The CDR3 loop reads CASSRDRVTEAFF. The CDR3 DNA sequence: TGTGCCAGCAGTCGCGACAGGGTCACTGAAGCTTTCTTT. This chain joins TRBV6-5 and TRBJ1-1; 7 positions agree with TRBD1. Germline values: CDR1 MNHEY, CDR2 SVGAGI. The CDR3 consists of 13 residues. The trim removed 5 bases at V and 4 bases at J, leaving 4 bases unmatched.

The genes are TRBV18 and TRBJ1-1; the D is unclear. Germline V gene sequence: CDR1 KGHSH, CDR2 LQKENI. Trimming stripped 6 bases from V and 5 bases from J, with 13 bases between. The CDR3 sequence is 13 residues long. CDR3: CASSLGRETEAFF. The CDR3 DNA sequence: TGTGCCAGCTCCCTCGGGCGGGAGACTGAAGCTTTCTTT.

Turning to this clone: An end of the junction does not agree with germline; a read error may underlie this. The rearrangement uses TRBV7-7 and TRBJ2-1; 9 positions match TRBD2. The CDR3 length is 15 residues. The germline gives CDR1 SSHAT, CDR2 FNYEAQ (reference sequence). DNA for the CDR3: TGTGCTAGCAGCTTAGGATTAGCGGGGGACAATGAGCAGTTCTTC. This translates into CASSLGLAGDNEQFF.

This chain uses TRBV9 with TRBJ1-1; D might be TRBD1 (5 bases). Trimming stripped 4 bases from V and 5 bases from J, with 6 bases between. The CDR3 covers 11 residues. Per the germline V gene, CDR1 is SGDLS and CDR2 is YYNGEE. The CDR3 DNA reads as TGTGCCAGCAGCCCAGGGACTGAAGCTTTCTTT. This codes for CASSPGTEAFF.

This clone was seen more than once but under ten times. The chain is built from TRBV19 and TRBJ2-7; D possibly corresponds to TRBD1 (6 bases). This CDR3 comprises 11 residues. The germline gives CDR1 LNHDA, CDR2 SQIVND (reference sequence). The germline V and J ends were trimmed by 9 bases and 6 bases, with 12 bases remaining between them. The DNA for the CDR3 is TGTGCCAGCGCAGGGGATGGCGAGCAGTACTTC. It codes for CASAGDGEQYF.

The chain employs TRBV2 and TRBJ2-7, with D hard to call. The germline V gene encodes CDR1 SNHLY and CDR2 FYNNEI. Trimming took off 5 bases at V and 10 bases at J, with 9 bases between the two ends. The CDR3 extends over 10 amino acids. Written as DNA, the CDR3 is TGTGCCAGCAGTCGACACCACCAGTACTTC. Residues: CASSRHHQYF.

The DNA for the CDR3 is TGTGCCAGCAGCTTAAACCCGGAAGCGGAGACCCAGTACTTC. Its translation: CASSLNPEAETQYF. This chain uses TRBV7-3 with TRBJ2-5, with D unresolved. Trimming left V 1 base short and J 5 bases short, with 11 bases between. CDR3 length equals 14 residues. CDR1 SGHTA and CDR2 FQGTGA come from the germline V gene.

For the CDR3, the DNA is TGTGCCAGCAGCTTGGTCGGGGGTGATGAAAAACTGTTTTTT. Translated, it gives CASSLVGGDEKLFF. V gene TRBV5-5 combines with J gene TRBJ1-4; D may be TRBD1 (5 bases). V was clipped by 0 bases and J by 6 bases, with 9 bases between them. The CDR3 extends over 14 amino acids. Germline loops: CDR1 SGHKS, CDR2 YYEKEE (reference sequence).

The chain uses TRBV10-3 and TRBJ2-6, with 12 bases aligning to TRBD1. Germline values: CDR1 ENHRY, CDR2 SYGVKD. J lost 4 bases, V lost 4 bases, and 5 bases had no gene match. This CDR3 is built from 17 residues. CDR3 bases: TGTGCCATCAGTGTGGGACAGGGGGCAGGAGGGGCCAACGTCCTGACTTTC. It codes for CAISVGQGAGGANVLTF.

This sequence joins TRBV30 and TRBJ2-7; 8 nucleotides align to TRBD2. The CDR3 is made up of 14 amino acids. J lost 4 bases, V lost 3 bases, and 8 bases had no gene match. In germline, CDR1 is GTSNPN, CDR2 SVGIG (reference sequence). The CDR3 region has the DNA TGTGCCTGGAGAGCGGACCGGGGGGGTTACGAGCAGTACTTC. Translated, it gives CAWRADRGGYEQYF. Based on the CDR3 plus reference TRBV30 and TRBJ2-7, the full variable domain is SQTIHQWPATLVQPVGSPLSLECTVEGTSNPNLYWYRQAAGRGLQLLFYSVGIGQISSEVPQNLSASRPQDRQFILSSKKLLLSDSGFYLCAWRADRGGYEQYFGPGTRLTVT.

CDR3 in DNA: TGTGCCAGCAGTCCCCCTTCGGGACAGGGGGGTAACGGAGCTTTCTTT. This codes for CASSPPSGQGGNGAFF. The rearrangement uses TRBV7-9 and TRBJ1-1; 11 nucleotides match TRBD1. Looked up from germline, CDR1 is SEHNR and CDR2 is FQNEAQ (reference sequence). The CDR3 runs 16 residues. Germline trimming cut 6 bases from V and 10 bases from J; bases unmatched to any gene: 16.

V gene TRBV10-1 combines with J gene TRBJ1-1, with a tentative D call TRBD1 (5 bases). CDR1 and CDR2 from the germline V gene are WNHNN and SYGVQD (reference sequence). The CDR3 is 12 amino acids. Trimming removed 8 bases from V and 13 bases from J, with 20 bases in between. CDR3 nucleotides: TGCGCCAGCGGAGCCTCCGGGACTAAGATTTTCTTT. This translates into CASGASGTKIFF.